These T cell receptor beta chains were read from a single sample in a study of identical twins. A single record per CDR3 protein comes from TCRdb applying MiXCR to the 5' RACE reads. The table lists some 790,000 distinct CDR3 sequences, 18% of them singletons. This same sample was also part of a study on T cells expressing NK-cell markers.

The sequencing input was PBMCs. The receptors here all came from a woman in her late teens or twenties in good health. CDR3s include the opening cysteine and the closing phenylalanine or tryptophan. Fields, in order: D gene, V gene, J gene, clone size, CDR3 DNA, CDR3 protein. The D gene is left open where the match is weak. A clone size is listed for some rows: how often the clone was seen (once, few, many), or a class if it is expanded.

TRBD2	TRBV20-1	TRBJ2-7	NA	TGCAGTGCTGGGAAGGGAGGGGTCGCCTACGAGCAGTACTTC	CSAGKGGVAYEQYF
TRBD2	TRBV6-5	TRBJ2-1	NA	TGTGCCAGCAGTTCTAGCGGGGGGGAAGGCCCCTACAATGAGCAGTTCTTC	CASSSSGGEGPYNEQFF
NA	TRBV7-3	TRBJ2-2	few	TGTGCCAGCAGCCGGCAGGGACCGAACACCGGGGAGCTGTTTTTT	CASSRQGPNTGELFF
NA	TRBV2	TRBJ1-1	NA	TGTGCCAGCAGCGGGGGCCATCGGGCTGAAGCTTTCTTT	CASSGGHRAEAFF
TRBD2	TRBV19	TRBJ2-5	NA	TGTGCCAGTAGGGATCTAGCGGGGGCCGGCACCCAGTACTTC	CASRDLAGAGTQYF
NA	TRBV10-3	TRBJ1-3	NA	TGTGCCATCTTAGGTGAAGCCTCTGGAAACACCATATATTTT	CAILGEASGNTIYF
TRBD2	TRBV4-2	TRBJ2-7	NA	TGTGCCAGCAGCCAAGGACTAGCGGGGGGGACACCCTACGAGCAGTACTTC	CASSQGLAGGTPYEQYF
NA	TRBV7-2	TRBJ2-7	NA	TGTGCCAGCAGCCTAGGGCCCCTTGAGCAGTACTTC	CASSLGPLEQYF
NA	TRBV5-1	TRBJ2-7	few	TGCGCCAGCAGCTCCGGGGACCTGATCGGCGAGCAGTACTTC	CASSSGDLIGEQYF
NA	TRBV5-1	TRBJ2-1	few	TGCGCCAGCAGCATCGGGGCGAACAATGAGCAGTTCTTC	CASSIGANNEQFF
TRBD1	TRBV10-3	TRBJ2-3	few	TGTGCCATCAACCCGGGACAGACAGATACGCAGTATTTT	CAINPGQTDTQYF
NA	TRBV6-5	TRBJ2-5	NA	TGTGCCAGCAGTTACCAGGGGAAAGGGGAGACCCAGTACTTC	CASSYQGKGETQYF
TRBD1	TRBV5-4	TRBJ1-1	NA	TGTGCCAGCAGCTTGTCGGTGCGGACAGGGAACACTGAAGCTTTCTTT	CASSLSVRTGNTEAFF
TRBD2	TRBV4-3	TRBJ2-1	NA	TGCGCCAGCAGCCAGGGACTAGGATATGAGCAGTTCTTC	CASSQGLGYEQFF
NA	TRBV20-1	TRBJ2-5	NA	TGCAGTGCCACTGATAAGGAGACCCAGTACTTC	CSATDKETQYF
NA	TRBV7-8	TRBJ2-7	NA	TGTGCCAGCAGCCCGACCCGAACGGGAACCTACGAGCAGTACTTC	CASSPTRTGTYEQYF
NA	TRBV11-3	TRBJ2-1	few	TGTGCCAGCAGCCTACAGGACACTGAGCAGTTCTTC	CASSLQDTEQFF
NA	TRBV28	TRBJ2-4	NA	TGTGCCAGCAGTTTCCCTCGTCCGGCATCGCTAGCCAAAAACATTCAGTACTTC	CASSFPRPASLAKNIQYF
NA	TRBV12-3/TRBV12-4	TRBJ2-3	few	TGTGCCAGCAGGAGGGACGTCACAGATACGCAGTATTTT	CASRRDVTDTQYF
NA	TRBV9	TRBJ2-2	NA	TGTGCCAGCAGCGCCCATAGCTCGGGGAACACCGGGGAGCTGTTTTTT	CASSAHSSGNTGELFF
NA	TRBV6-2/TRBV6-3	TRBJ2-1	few	TGTGCCAGCATTGGGAACCCTTACAATGAGCAGTTCTTC	CASIGNPYNEQFF
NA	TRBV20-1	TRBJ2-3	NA	TGCAGTGGTGGCTGGAGGGACACAGATACGCAGTATTTT	CSGGWRDTDTQYF
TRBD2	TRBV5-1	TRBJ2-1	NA	TGCGCCAGCAGCTTGGGGTGGACTAGCACCAATGAGCAGTTCTTC	CASSLGWTSTNEQFF
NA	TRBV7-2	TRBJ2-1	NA	TGTGCCAGCAGCTTTCAGGAGGGGAATGAGCAGTTCTTC	CASSFQEGNEQFF
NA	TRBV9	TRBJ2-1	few	TGTGCCAGCAGCGGGCGTAGCACCTACAATGAGCAGTTCTTC	CASSGRSTYNEQFF
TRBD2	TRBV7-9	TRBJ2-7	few	TGTGCCAGCAGCTGGGGGGGGGAAGGCTACGAGCAGTACTTC	CASSWGGEGYEQYF
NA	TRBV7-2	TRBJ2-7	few	TGTGCCAGCAGCTTTAGGTCCTTCGAGCAGTACTTC	CASSFRSFEQYF
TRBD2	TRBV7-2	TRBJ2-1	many	TGTGCCAGCAGCTTACTAGCGGGGACATACAATGAGCAGTTCTTC	CASSLLAGTYNEQFF
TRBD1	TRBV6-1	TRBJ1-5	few	TGTGCCAGCAGTGCCGGGACAGGGGCAAATCAGCCCCAGCATTTT	CASSAGTGANQPQHF